Listed below are T cell receptor beta chains from one sample, sequenced in a study of cytomegalovirus exposure and HLA in healthy donors. Clones were sequenced by immunoSEQ multiplex PCR, and TCRdb holds only the in-frame ones, with some missing. The sample records approximately 200,000 clones, roughly 85% being singletons. The sample consisted of PBMCs. The receptors here all came from a woman aged 25-40 years in good health and CMV-seropositive. CDR3s leave out the opening cysteine and the closing phenylalanine or tryptophan.

J	V	CDR3
TRBJ1-5	TRBV5-1	ASSLGQGINQPQH
TRBJ2-3	TRBV5-1	APTEGRGSTDTQY
TRBJ2-7	TRBV11-3	ASSLDLTGLDEQY
TRBJ2-6	TRBV18	ASSYNGAVSSGANVLT
TRBJ2-7	TRBV29-1	SVGTSGFGVGLTHEQY
TRBJ1-1	TRBV23-1	ASSQSNRGKRRIYTEAF
TRBJ1-6	TRBV18	ASSPGHIYNSPLH
TRBJ2-3	TRBV7-2	ASSFLATDTQY
TRBJ2-7	TRBV5-1	ASSLSTATSGRGYEQY
TRBJ2-1	TRBV5-4	ASARGDRGYNEQF
TRBJ2-5	TRBV21-1	ARLNSGDIVETQY
TRBJ1-1	TRBV30	ACQGGNTEAF
TRBJ2-1	TRBV5-6	ASSLSGTGDNEQF
TRBJ1-4	TRBV29-1	SVYDRGKLF
TRBJ2-1	TRBV12-5	ASGLVVGREPDNEQF
TRBJ2-5	TRBV9	ASSVAAASGQETQY
TRBJ2-5	TRBV6-5	ASSYKSGSGSETQY
TRBJ2-6	TRBV19	ASSAGAGANVLT
TRBJ1-1	TRBV9	ATSQGLNTEAF
TRBJ1-5	TRBV6-6	ASSPGQGAAQH
TRBJ2-1	TRBV11-3	ASSLAGTSDTEQF
TRBJ2-1	TRBV2	ASSEGALLAGATHEQF
TRBJ2-3	TRBV30	AWSWGLAGAEDTQY
TRBJ1-5	TRBV7-8	ASSPDRLLMQPQH
TRBJ2-1	TRBV4-2	ASSQIGTSGSLGNEQF
TRBJ1-3	TRBV25-1	ASSDRTSGNTIY
TRBJ2-1	TRBV5-6	ASSLARASGYNEQF
TRBJ2-3	TRBV4-1	ASSHPSHGGFADTQY
TRBJ2-2	TRBV4-2	ASSQGGQNTGELF
TRBJ2-5	TRBV5-4	ASSPGAPTSGRETQY
TRBJ2-7	TRBV6-5	ASSQRQDYEQY
TRBJ2-3	TRBV19	ASSPGTGWVTDTQY
TRBJ2-7	TRBV7-4	ASSLAGGIYEQY
TRBJ2-7	TRBV11-2	ASSLLAGTSYEQY
TRBJ2-5	TRBV5-4	ASSLGGQMLETQY
TRBJ2-1	TRBV5-4	ASSQDRAYNEQF
TRBJ2-5	TRBV19	ASSFQGMGETQY
NA	TRBV6-6	ASSYGGTAYYEQY
TRBJ1-2	TRBV10-3	AISDGQGPNYGYT
TRBJ2-1	TRBV11-2	ASSFGTSGTYNEQF
TRBJ2-4	TRBV6-1	ASSVGRGGNIQY
TRBJ2-7	TRBV4-3	ASSQSTGSLYEQY
TRBJ2-4	TRBV5-5	ASSLGPGLLDKNIQY
TRBJ2-7	TRBV30	AWSVRRQGLCEQY
TRBJ1-2	TRBV15	ATSRSGRDYGYT
TRBJ2-1	TRBV4-3	ASSHEGLAGEQF